A single T cell receptor (beta chain) is shown here with its context. The data derive from a study of CD8 T cells in Susac syndrome. Losses at the gene ends were 0 bases for V and 0 bases for J; bases not matched to a gene: 1. Germline values: CDR1 SGHDT, CDR2 YYEEEE. The CDR3 runs 15 residues. Random hexamers primed reverse transcription of about 0.45 to 1 ug RNA. In TCRdb, the immunoSEQ multiplex PCR reads were re-called with MiXCR into one record per CDR3 protein. The sample has under 150,000 distinct CDR3 sequences, 90% to 97% seen once. The source of this sequence is a human donor with Susac syndrome. The material sequenced was CD4+ T cells from PBMCs. V usage is TRBV5-6 and J usage is TRBJ2-3, with 7 bases fitting TRBD2. CDR3 DNA sequence: TGTGCCAGCAGCTTGGGAGCGGGGAGCACAGATACGCAGTATTTT. Residues: CASSLGAGSTDTQYF.